The 22 T cell receptor beta chains in this list originate from one sample, sequenced in a study of PD-1 and CTLA-4 blockade in melanoma. TCRdb's table, derived via immunoSEQ multiplex PCR, lists solely in-frame clones and lacks some. This table has more than 15,000 clones, approximately 70% appearing once. This material consisted of CD8+ T cells from peripheral blood, taken from a patient given anti-PD-1 treatment. The receptor set was obtained from a human donor with melanoma.

The chain couples TRBV28 to TRBJ1-2; maybe TRBD1 (6 bases). The germline V and J ends were trimmed by 6 bases and 0 bases, with 14 bases remaining between them. CDR1 MDHEN and CDR2 SYDVKM come from the germline V gene. The CDR3 covers 15 residues. The CDR3 sequence is CASSRARGPNYGYTF. CDR3 DNA: TGTGCCAGCAGCCGCGCCAGGGGCCCTAACTATGGCTACACCTTC.

This clone was detected a few times. The chain employs TRBV12-3 or TRBV12-4 and TRBJ1-1; maybe TRBD1 (5 bases). Trimming shortened V by 6 bases and J by 2 bases, and 10 bases separated the two germline ends. The CDR3 has 13 amino acids. DNA for the CDR3: TGTGCCAGCAGGCAGGGCCTTAACACTGAAGCTTTCTTT. As protein: CASRQGLNTEAFF.

V is TRBV24-1 and J is TRBJ2-1; D not certain. Germline values: CDR1 KGHDR, CDR2 SFDVKD. V gave up 4 bases and J gave up 8 bases, with 17 bases separating them. The CDR3 length is 15 residues. The CDR3 nucleotides are TGTGCCACCAGTGACTCTATCGACCCGGAAGATGAGCAGTTCTTC. Amino acid sequence: CATSDSIDPEDEQFF.

The CDR3 bases are TGTGCCAGCAGCTCCGGGACTAGCGGGCCCTACGAGCAGTACTTC. This translates into CASSSGTSGPYEQYF. The chain combines TRBV7-9 with TRBJ2-7; 12 nucleotides align to TRBD2. Trimming removed 4 bases from V and 2 bases from J; junction bases left unmatched: 3. The germline CDR1 and CDR2 sequences are SEHNR and FQNEAQ (reference sequence). This CDR3 contains 15 residues.

The V and J genes are TRBV2 and TRBJ1-2; D not certain. Trimming cost V 7 bases and J 2 bases, with 17 bases left between them. The CDR3 length is 15 residues. CDR1 is SNHLY and CDR2 is FYNNEI in the germline V gene. CDR3 bases: TGTGCCAGCAACGAGGGTGGTACAGCAAACTATGGCTACACCTTC. It codes for CASNEGGTANYGYTF.

The chain has TRBV12-3 or TRBV12-4 and TRBJ1-6; no firm D call. The ends were cut back, 3 bases at V and 11 bases at J, with 5 bases in the middle. The CDR3 totals 11 residues. The CDR3 sequence is CASSFGPPLHF. DNA of the CDR3: TGTGCCAGCAGTTTCGGGCCACCCCTCCACTTT.

The chain joins TRBV10-3 to TRBJ1-5; perhaps TRBD1 as D (5 bases). The CDR3 runs 15 residues. CDR1 and CDR2 (germline): ENHRY, SYGVKD. V gave up 4 bases and J gave up 2 bases, with 12 bases separating them. The CDR3 DNA reads TGTGCCATCAGTGGTAGGGGTGAGGGCAATCAGCCCCAGCATTTT. It encodes CAISGRGEGNQPQHF.

The V call is TRBV5-1, the J call TRBJ1-1; 7 bases match TRBD1. J lost 5 bases, V lost 1 base, and 5 bases had no gene match. The CDR3 has 14 amino acids. Germline-derived CDR1 and CDR2 are SGHRS and YFSETQ. The chain's CDR3 is CASSLTGARTEAFF. DNA of the CDR3: TGCGCCAGCAGCTTGACAGGGGCGAGGACTGAAGCTTTCTTT.

CDR3 residues: CASSDGTGDLQPQHF. The CDR3 DNA sequence: TGTGCCAGCAGCGACGGGACAGGGGATCTTCAGCCCCAGCATTTT. The rearrangement uses TRBV5-6 and TRBJ1-5; 10 nucleotides match TRBD1. The CDR3 sequence is 15 residues long. CDR1 and CDR2 (germline): SGHDT, YYEEEE. Trimming removed 4 bases from V and 6 bases from J; junction bases left unmatched: 7.

This clone showed up just a few times. V is TRBV4-2 and J is TRBJ2-2, with 9 nucleotides matching TRBD1. This CDR3 comprises 15 residues. Germline values: CDR1 LGHNA, CDR2 YNFKEQ. Unmatched junction bases numbered 4, after V lost 1 base and J lost 7 bases. CDR3 nucleotide sequence: TGTGCCAGCAGCCAAGTAGACAGGGGGTACGGGGAGCTGTTTTTT. It specifies CASSQVDRGYGELFF.

The chain carries TRBV6-5 and TRBJ2-7; possible D gene TRBD1, 6 bases. Trimming took 6 bases from V and 1 from J, leaving 10 bases between them. From germline, CDR1 is MNHEY and CDR2 SVGAGI. The CDR3 runs 13 residues. Written as DNA, the CDR3 is TGTGCCAGCAGAGGGGGAATATCCTACGAGCAGTACTTC. This encodes CASRGGISYEQYF.

This clone turned up a few times. The chain employs TRBV28 and TRBJ1-2, with D tentatively TRBD1 (5 bases). Germline V gene lookup returns CDR1 MDHEN and CDR2 SYDVKM. This CDR3 comprises 16 residues. Between the trimmed V and J ends, which lost 3 bases and 2 bases, there was a span of 16 bases. The CDR3 loop reads CASSLFRDFMNYGYTF. As DNA, the CDR3 is TGTGCCAGCAGTTTGTTCCGGGACTTTATGAACTATGGCTACACCTTC.

Worth noting for this clone: Mismatch with germline at one junction end may stem from a read error. The chain uses TRBV6-1 and TRBJ2-7; a possible D gene is TRBD1 (5 bases). The CDR3 contains 12 residues. The germline CDR1 and CDR2 sequences are MNHNS and SASEGT. The CDR3 nucleotides read TGTGCCAGCAGTGAAGGATTAGATAGGGGCTGGTTC. Its translation: CASSEGLDRGWF.

This clone was seen only a few times. The chain couples TRBV27 to TRBJ2-1, with 8 positions matching TRBD1. Germline V CDR1 and CDR2: MNHEY, SMNVEV (reference sequence). Losses at the gene ends were 3 bases for V and 5 bases for J; bases not matched to a gene: 3. The CDR3 covers 14 residues. CDR3 amino acids: CASSFGTGHNEQFF. CDR3 nucleotides: TGTGCCAGCAGTTTTGGGACAGGACACAATGAGCAGTTCTTC.

V usage is TRBV4-1 and J usage is TRBJ2-7; 8 bases line up with TRBD1. The V segment lost 4 bases and the J segment 4 bases; nucleotides outside the gene matches: 12. CDR3 length: 16 amino acids. Germline V gene sequence: CDR1 MGHRA, CDR2 YSYEKL. For the CDR3, the DNA is TGCGCCAGCAGCCTCCCGCCAGGGACAGGTTCATACGAGCAGTACTTC. Translation: CASSLPPGTGSYEQYF.

V is TRBV18 and J is TRBJ2-1; a possible D gene is TRBD2 (5 bases). Germline V gives CDR1 KGHSH, CDR2 LQKENI. CDR3 length equals 12 residues. The ends were cut back, 0 bases at V and 8 bases at J, with 5 bases in the middle. CDR3 residues: CASSPPGDEQFF. CDR3 sequence (DNA): TGTGCCAGCTCACCACCGGGAGATGAGCAGTTCTTC.

The V gene is TRBV19, the J gene TRBJ2-1, with D tentatively TRBD1 (5 bases). Deletions cut 3 bases from V and 10 bases from J, with 7 bases between. Germline V gene lookup returns CDR1 LNHDA and CDR2 SQIVND (reference sequence). The CDR3 contains 11 residues. The DNA for the CDR3 is TGTGCCAGTAGTATTGGGGCCGAGCAGTTCTTC. It codes for CASSIGAEQFF. The entire variable domain, with the rest obtained from reference TRBV19 and TRBJ2-1, is as follows: DGGITQSPKYLFRKEGQNVTLSCEQNLNHDAMYWYRQDPGQGLRLIYYSQIVNDFQKGDIAEGYSVSREKKESFPLTVTSAQKNPTAFYLCASSIGAEQFFGPGTRLTVL.

The chain has TRBV28 and TRBJ2-7; 7 nucleotides align to TRBD2. The V gene end was trimmed by 8 bases and the J gene end by 7 bases; junction bases not matched to a gene: 14. CDR3 length equals 14 residues. Germline loops: CDR1 MDHEN, CDR2 SYDVKM. CDR3 bases: TGTGCCAGCTGCAATGGGGGAGGGTCGCGGGAGCAGTACTTC. Its translation is CASCNGGGSREQYF.

This clone was detected only a few times. This chain uses TRBV2 with TRBJ1-3; D is uncertain. The germline CDR1 and CDR2 sequences are SNHLY and FYNNEI. CDR3 length: 15 amino acids. V lost 1 base and J 4 bases, leaving 11 bases between the germline ends. The CDR3 spells CASSEGSTWGNTIYF. CDR3 DNA: TGTGCCAGCAGTGAAGGCAGCACTTGGGGAAACACCATATATTTT.

The V gene is TRBV12-2, the J gene TRBJ1-4; the DNA was not compared with TRBD1, the D call given in the table. TRBV12-2 is reported as a pseudogene. This CDR3 is built from 18 residues. CDR3 residues: CASRLEPNRWGLNEKLFF. The CDR3 coding sequence is TGTGCAAGTCGCTTAGAACCCAATCGATGGGGGCTTAATGAAAAACTGTTTTTT.

This clone has a handful of counts. CDR3 protein: CASSLTGTGGRGYTF. CDR3 DNA sequence: TGTGCCAGCAGCTTAACCGGGACAGGGGGGAGAGGCTACACCTTC. The chain recombines TRBV7-2 with TRBJ1-2, with 11 bases lining up with TRBD1. This CDR3 spans 15 amino acids. J lost 8 bases, V lost 2 bases, and 7 bases had no gene match. CDR1 is SGHTA, CDR2 FQGNSA, per germline. The full variable domain, rest sourced from reference TRBV7-2 and TRBJ1-2, is GAGVSQSPSNKVTEKGKDVELRCDPISGHTALYWYRQSLGQGLEFLIYFQGNSAPDKSGLPSDRFSAERTGGSVSTLTIQRTQQEDSAVYLCASSLTGTGGRGYTFGSGTRLTVV.

This clone was picked up a small number of times. The genes are TRBV6-5 and TRBJ2-1, with TRBD2 matching over 16 bases. The J segment lost 8 bases and the V segment lost 7 bases, leaving 5 bases of the junction unmatched. Germline loops: CDR1 MNHEY, CDR2 SVGAGI. CDR3 length equals 15 residues. CDR3 nucleotide sequence: TGTGCCAGCACCCTGGGACTAGCGGGAGGGTATGAGCAGTTCTTC. It specifies CASTLGLAGGYEQFF.